The clone carrying this TCR beta chain came up a few times. Primers included in the PCR were 60 Vbeta and 13 Jbeta primers. Using immunoSEQ multiplex PCR, the repertoire was profiled, and TCRdb retains in-frame clones only, with some absent. The sample holds about 82,000 clones; around 77% are singletons and the top ten take around 3.4%. These data are taken from a study of cytomegalovirus exposure and HLA in healthy donors. Germline-derived CDR1 and CDR2 are MNHNS and SASEGT. The V segment lost 6 bases and the J segment 8 bases; nucleotides outside the gene matches: 7. The length of the CDR3 is 14 residues.

This clonotype originated in a man in his forties or fifties in good health and CMV-seronegative. The chain links TRBV6-1 to TRBJ1-4; 9 bases map to TRBD1. Sequencing was carried out using PBMCs. In DNA, the CDR3 is TGTGCCAGCAGGGGGACAGGGTGGGCCGAAAAACTGTTTTTT. It yields the protein CASRGTGWAEKLFF.